This T cell receptor beta chain came from a study of shared clonotypes between healthy human individuals. The CDR3 spans 14 residues. The V end lost 2 bases, the J end lost 1 base, and 8 bases lay between the germline ends. Germline values: CDR1 KGHSH, CDR2 LQKENI. Assay runs were performed at deep level. Assay: immunoSEQ multiplex PCR; the TCRdb copy retains only in-frame clones and omits some. The table records more than 1,200,000 clones, about 98.5% of them present only once. The sequenced material came from naive CD4+ T cells sorted from blood. Subset denoted: CD45RA+ positively selected. This clonotype was sampled from a man aged 25 to 45 in good health. This rearrangement joins TRBV18 to TRBJ1-2; a possible D gene is TRBD1 (6 bases). The CDR3 protein is CASSPMDSNYGYTF. The CDR3 bases are TGTGCCAGCTCACCAATGGACAGTAACTATGGCTACACCTTC. The full variable domain, completed using reference TRBV18 and TRBJ1-2, is NAGVMQNPRHLVRRRGQEARLRCSPMKGHSHVYWYRQLPEEGLKFMVYLQKENIIDESGMPKERFSAEFPKEGPSILRIQQVVRGDSAAYFCASSPMDSNYGYTFGSGTRLTVV.